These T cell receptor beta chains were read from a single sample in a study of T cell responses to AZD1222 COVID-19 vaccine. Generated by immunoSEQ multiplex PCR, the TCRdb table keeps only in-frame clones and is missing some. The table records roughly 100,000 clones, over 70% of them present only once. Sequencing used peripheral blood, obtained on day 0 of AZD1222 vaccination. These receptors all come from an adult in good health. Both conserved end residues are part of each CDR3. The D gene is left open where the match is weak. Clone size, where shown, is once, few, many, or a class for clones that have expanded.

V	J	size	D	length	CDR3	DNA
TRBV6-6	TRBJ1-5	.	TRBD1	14	CASRMTGGYQPQHF	TGTGCCAGCAGGATGACAGGGGGCTATCAGCCCCAGCATTTT
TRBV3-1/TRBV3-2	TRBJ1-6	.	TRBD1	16	CASSPTGDRTNSPLHF	TGTGCCAGCAGCCCCACAGGGGACAGGACGAATTCACCCCTCCACTTT
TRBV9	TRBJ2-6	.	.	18	CASSGLGGLRSGANVLTF	TGTGCCAGCAGCGGTCTGGGGGGATTGAGGTCTGGGGCCAACGTCCTGACTTTC
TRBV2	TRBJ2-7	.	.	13	CASSGPGGPEQYF	TGTGCCAGCAGTGGTCCCGGGGGGCCCGAGCAGTACTTC
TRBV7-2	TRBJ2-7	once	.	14	CASSLARGSEEQYF	TGTGCCAGCAGCTTGGCTCGGGGGAGTGAAGAGCAGTACTTC
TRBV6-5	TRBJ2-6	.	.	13	CASEGSGANVLTF	TGTGCCAGCGAAGGCTCTGGGGCCAACGTCCTGACTTTC
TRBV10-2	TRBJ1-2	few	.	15	CASSGTLEGHYGYTF	TGCGCCAGCAGTGGGACTCTTGAGGGACACTATGGCTACACCTTC
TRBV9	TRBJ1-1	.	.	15	CASSVGTYADTEAFF	TGTGCCAGCAGCGTAGGTACCTATGCGGACACTGAAGCTTTCTTT
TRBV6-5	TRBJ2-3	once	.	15	CASREVTGTTDTQYF	TGTGCCAGCAGAGAGGTAACAGGGACCACAGATACGCAGTATTTT
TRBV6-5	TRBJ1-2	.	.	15	CASSYSTWDGYGYTF	TGTGCCAGCAGTTACTCCACTTGGGACGGCTATGGCTACACCTTC
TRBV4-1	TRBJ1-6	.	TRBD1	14	CASSQGTGASPLHF	TGCGCCAGCAGCCAAGGAACAGGGGCTTCACCCCTCCACTTT
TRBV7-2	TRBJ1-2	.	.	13	CASSFLEGYGYTF	TGTGCCAGCAGCTTCCTTGAGGGCTATGGCTACACCTTC
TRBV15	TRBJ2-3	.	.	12	CATAQSTDTQYF	TGTGCCACCGCGCAGAGCACAGATACGCAGTATTTT
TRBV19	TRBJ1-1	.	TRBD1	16	CASSIPRQGSIPEAFF	TGTGCCAGTAGTATCCCCCGACAGGGGTCGATCCCTGAAGCTTTCTTT